The 31 T cell receptor delta chains below come from one sample, sequenced in a study of gamma-delta T cells after stem cell transplantation. TCRdb reanalysed the RT-PCR reads via CATT. Among roughly 14,000 delta-chain clones, approximately 8.8% were seen once, and the ten largest hold about 60%. The material sequenced was gamma-delta T cells. These receptor sequences come from a human donor. It is not recorded whose cells these are; they may come from a transplant donor.

To note about this clone: This DNA translates differently at residues 7 and 12 from the TCRdb protein, which is that of a much larger clone; a read error is likely, and the protein shown is the DNA's own translation. The chain links TRDV2 to TRDJ1; D unresolved. CDR1 GEAIGNYY and CDR2 EKD come from the germline V gene. V was trimmed by 0 bases and J by 2 bases, leaving 21 bases between them. The CDR3 runs 18 residues. The CDR3 region has the DNA TGTGCCTGTGACACCGTTGTGGGTCCCCCCTATTGGACCGATAAACTCATCTTT. This sequence encodes CACDTVVGPPYWTDKLIF.

This clone was counted between two and nine times. The TCRdb record carries a much larger clone's protein, which differs from this DNA's translation at residues 3, 6 and 7; a read error is the likely cause, and the protein listed here is the DNA translation. This chain uses TRDV2 with TRDJ1; tentative D call: TRDD3 (5 bases). Germline-derived CDR1 and CDR2 are GEAIGNYY and EKD. CDR3 length equals 15 residues. The CDR3 is CAYDTEQGKGDKLIF. CDR3 bases: TGTGCCTATGACACCGAACAGGGGAAAGGGGATAAACTCATCTTT.

About this clone itself: TCRdb records a much larger clone's protein for this DNA, with a difference at residue 4 that likely arises from a read error; the protein given is the translation of the DNA. The V and J genes are TRDV2 and TRDJ1, with 7 bases aligning to TRDD3. After removal of 4 bases from V and 2 bases from J, the junction contained 21 bases not matched to a gene. Germline V gives CDR1 GEAIGNYY, CDR2 EKD. The CDR3 sequence is 19 residues long. As DNA, the CDR3 is TGTGCCTGTGAGACCGTGCAGGGGCTGGGGGCCCCCTTGACCGATAAACTCATCTTT. As protein: CACETVQGLGAPLTDKLIF.

This clone was observed a single time. J is TRDJ1 and V is TRDV2, with 7 nucleotides matching TRDD3. This CDR3 spans 18 amino acids. The J segment lost 5 bases and the V segment lost 3 bases, leaving 20 bases of the junction unmatched. The germline gives CDR1 GEAIGNYY, CDR2 EKD. The CDR3 protein is CACDVVWGRLNYSDKLIF. In DNA, the CDR3 is TGTGCCTGTGACGTCGTCTGGGGGCGACTCAACTATTCAGATAAACTCATCTTT.

Concerning this clone: TCRdb's entry gives the protein of a much larger clone, which mismatches this DNA's translation at residues 5 and 15, likely from a read error; the protein reported here is translated from the DNA. The chain joins TRDV1 to TRDJ1; 10 bases fit TRDD3. V shed 4 bases and J 7 bases; nucleotides not matched to a gene: 27. The CDR3 length is 21 residues. Germline CDR1 and CDR2: TSWWSYY and QGS. CDR3 loop: CALGAISYPLLLGDPLGKLIF. As DNA, the CDR3 is TGTGCTCTTGGGGCAATTTCCTACCCCCTCCTACTGGGGGATCCGCTGGGTAAACTCATCTTT.

This clone was observed a handful of times. A far larger clone is just one base off, so this is likely a read error. The same CDR3 is also encoded by other DNA sequences in this sample. The rearrangement links TRDV2 to TRDJ1, with D possibly being TRDD3 (6 bases). The germline V gene has CDR1 GEAIGNYY and CDR2 EKD. The CDR3 has 22 amino acids. Trimming took 3 bases from V and 0 from J, leaving 34 bases between them. The CDR3 DNA is TGTGCCTGTGACCCTCTACTGGGCGATACGCCCAGAGATCCTGTGTACACCGATAAACTCATCTTT. Protein sequence: CACDPLLGDTPRDPVYTDKLIF.

Details on this clone: At one boundary the junction diverges from the germline segment, which might be a read error. The V and J genes are TRDV2 and TRDJ1; D may be TRDD3 (6 bases). Germline V gives CDR1 GEAIGNYY, CDR2 EKD. The CDR3 is made up of 17 amino acids. CDR3: CAYDTKTEDTMTDKLIF. In DNA form, the CDR3 reads TGTGCCTATGACACGAAAACGGAGGATACCATGACCGATAAACTCATCTTT.

There are a few counts of this clone. The TCRdb protein comes from a much larger clone and disagrees with this DNA's translation at residue 8, likely due to a read error; the protein given here is derived from the DNA. The V call is TRDV2, the J call TRDJ1, with 11 bases aligning to TRDD3. The CDR3 consists of 20 residues. V gave up 1 base and J gave up 4 bases; unmatched junction bases: 19. The germline V gene has CDR1 GEAIGNYY and CDR2 EKD. The DNA of the CDR3 is TGTGCCTGTGACACGCTTACTCCCTCCTTACTGGGGGATAGGATCGATAAACTCATCTTT. Residues: CACDTLTPSLLGDRIDKLIF.

The rearrangement uses TRDV2 and TRDJ1, with 10 bases that match TRDD3. V was clipped by 2 bases and J by 13 bases; unmatched bases: 27. The CDR3 totals 19 residues. Germline V gene data show CDR1 as GEAIGNYY and CDR2 as EKD. CDR3 sequence reads: CACDKIYILGDLVTDNHIF. The CDR3 bases are TGTGCCTGTGACAAGATATACATACTGGGGGATTTAGTGACCGATAACCACATCTTT.

In its sample, this clone was seen many times. The protein held in TCRdb is that of a much larger clone and does not match this DNA's translation at residue 11, likely because of a read error; the protein shown is translated from the DNA. This sequence joins TRDV2 and TRDJ1, with 13 bases aligning to TRDD3. In germline, CDR1 is GEAIGNYY, CDR2 EKD. The CDR3 loop spans 18 amino acids. The trim removed 3 bases at V and 1 base at J, leaving 10 bases unmatched. The CDR3 loop is CACDSLLGDTHVTDKLIF. As DNA, the CDR3 is TGTGCCTGTGACTCATTACTGGGGGATACGCATGTCACCGATAAACTCATCTTT.

This clone has more than one count but fewer than ten. TCRdb pairs this DNA with a much larger clone's protein that differs at residue 10, likely a read error; the protein shown was translated from the DNA. The V gene is TRDV2, the J gene TRDJ1, with 12 bases lining up with TRDD3. The CDR3 length is 16 residues. Germline V gives CDR1 GEAIGNYY, CDR2 EKD. Losses at the gene ends were 4 bases for V and 2 bases for J; bases not matched to a gene: 7. CDR3 sequence: CACEFLGDTCTDKLIF. CDR3 nucleotide sequence: TGTGCCTGTGAATTTCTGGGGGATACGTGTACCGATAAACTCATCTTT.

This clone was detected a few times. The TCRdb protein comes from a much larger clone and disagrees with this DNA's translation at residue 11, likely due to a read error; the protein given here is derived from the DNA. This chain connects TRDV1 to TRDJ1; D is possibly TRDD3 (5 bases). Germline-derived CDR1 and CDR2 are TSWWSYY and QGS. The CDR3 is 17 amino acids. The V and J ends lost 5 bases and 3 bases respectively, with 22 bases between them. CDR3 in amino acids: CALGKRITFRDSDKLIF. CDR3 nucleotide sequence: TGTGCTCTTGGGAAACGAATCACATTTCGGGATTCCGATAAACTCATCTTT.

The chain joins TRDV2 to TRDJ1, with a tentative D call TRDD3 (6 bases). The germline V gene encodes CDR1 GEAIGNYY and CDR2 EKD. The CDR3 extends over 20 amino acids. V was trimmed by 2 bases and J by 0 bases, leaving 27 bases between them. CDR3 sequence (DNA): TGTGCCTGTGACAGCATAAGCTCATCTTCCATGGGGGCGTACACCGATAAACTCATCTTT. It codes for CACDSISSSSMGAYTDKLIF.

This clone was observed a few times. A single base is all that separates this from a far larger clone, so a read error is likely. The sample has other DNA sequences that encode this CDR3 too. V gene TRDV2 combines with J gene TRDJ1; 7 nucleotides match TRDD3. The CDR3 is 17 amino acids. Looked up from germline, CDR1 is GEAIGNYY and CDR2 is EKD. After removal of 3 bases from V and 0 bases from J, the junction contained 12 bases not matched to a gene. For the CDR3, the DNA is TGTGCCTGTGACGCCCTCACAGAGGGATACCACACCGATAAACTCATCTTT. Encoded protein: CACDALTEGYHTDKLIF.

As regards this clone: This likely traces to a read error, being one base from a far larger clone. The sample holds other DNA sequences that translate to the same CDR3. This chain links TRDV1 with TRDJ1; 12 bases align to TRDD3. Germline-derived CDR1 and CDR2 are TSWWSYY and QGS. The length of the CDR3 is 20 residues. CDR3 residues: CALGNSFNWGIQGYTDKLIF. CDR3 nucleotide sequence: TGTGCTCTTGGGAATAGCTTCAACTGGGGGATACAGGGGTACACCGATAAGCTCATCTTT.

This clone was seen a few times. The protein in TCRdb stems from a much larger clone and differs at residue 9 from this DNA's translation, likely a read error; here the protein is translated from the DNA. This sequence joins TRDV2 and TRDJ1; 13 nucleotides align to TRDD3. V trimming: 0 bases; J trimming: 0 bases; junction bases outside the gene matches: 27. Germline assignment: CDR1 GEAIGNYY and CDR2 EKD. This CDR3 comprises 25 residues. CDR3 nucleotides: TGTGCCTGTGACACCGTGGACCCCGCGAGTACTGGGGGATACGCACCCCAACTGTACACCGATAAACTCATCTTT. Residues: CACDTVDPASTGGYAPQLYTDKLIF.

By share, this clone ranks as medium-sized. Other DNA sequences in the sample encode the same CDR3. The chain uses TRDV2 and TRDJ1, with D unclear. Germline loops: CDR1 GEAIGNYY, CDR2 EKD. Between the trimmed V and J ends, which lost 0 bases and 0 bases, there was a span of 10 bases. The CDR3 consists of 15 residues. In DNA, the CDR3 is TGTGCCTGTGACACCGTTGGGCTCAACACCGATAAACTCATCTTT. Protein sequence: CACDTVGLNTDKLIF.

A word on this clone: The protein recorded in TCRdb matches a much larger clone and deviates from this DNA's translation at residue 8, suggesting a read error; the protein here is obtained by translating the DNA. The V gene is TRDV2, the J gene TRDJ3, with 8 bases aligning to TRDD3. Germline V CDR1 and CDR2: GEAIGNYY, EKD. This CDR3 spans 19 amino acids. V trimming: 0 bases; J trimming: 1 base; junction bases outside the gene matches: 7. The chain's CDR3 is CACDTGLRDTSWDTRQMFF. The CDR3 coding sequence is TGTGCCTGTGACACCGGTTTGAGGGATACGTCCTGGGACACCCGACAGATGTTTTTC.

There are a few counts of this clone. The protein in TCRdb stems from a much larger clone and differs at residue 17 from this DNA's translation, likely a read error; here the protein is translated from the DNA. The chain has TRDV2 and TRDJ3, with 8 bases matching TRDD3. The CDR3 sequence is 19 residues long. CDR1 GEAIGNYY and CDR2 EKD come from the germline V gene. The DNA of the CDR3 is TGTGCCTGTGACCCTACTGGGGGTTGGAGCTCCTGGGACACCCGACAGTTGTTTTTC. It specifies CACDPTGGWSSWDTRQLFF.

Comments on this clone: A far more abundant clone sits one base away, making this likely a read error. Other nucleotide sequences in the sample specify the same CDR3. The chain carries TRDV2 and TRDJ1; TRDD3 agrees at 9 bases. This CDR3 is built from 22 residues. Germline V gene data show CDR1 as GEAIGNYY and CDR2 as EKD. V shed 4 bases and J 3 bases; nucleotides not matched to a gene: 29. The CDR3 here is CACDPLGDFKGTEGRFADKLIF. For the CDR3, the DNA is TGTGCCTGTGATCCCCTGGGGGATTTTAAGGGCACCGAAGGTCGGTTCGCCGATAAACTCATCTTT.

This clone appeared a few times. This DNA's translation differs at residue 6 from TCRdb's protein, which comes from a much larger clone; a read error is likely, and the protein shown is translated from the DNA. The V gene is TRDV2, the J gene TRDJ1; D possibly corresponds to TRDD3 (5 bases). CDR1 and CDR2 from the germline V gene are GEAIGNYY and EKD. This CDR3 region has 15 residues. Trimming removed 0 bases from V and 3 bases from J, with 13 bases in between. In DNA, the CDR3 is TGTGCCTGTGACACCGCGTTGGGGAGACCCGATAAACTCATCTTT. Translation: CACDTALGRPDKLIF.

The gene calls are TRDV2 and TRDJ3, with 8 positions matching TRDD3. The trim removed 0 bases at V and 14 bases at J, leaving 20 bases unmatched. Germline V gives CDR1 GEAIGNYY, CDR2 EKD. The CDR3 covers 19 residues. CDR3 residues: CACDTLGDKRSLDTRQMFF. For the CDR3, the DNA is TGTGCCTGTGACACCCTGGGGGACAAGAGATCTTTGGACACTAGACAGATGTTTTTC.

In the case of this clone: The mismatch at residue 3 between this DNA's translation and the TCRdb protein of a much larger clone likely reflects a read error; the protein shown is translated from the DNA. The J gene is TRDJ1, the V gene TRDV2; 7 nucleotides agree with TRDD3. The CDR3 extends over 17 amino acids. CDR1 and CDR2 from the germline V gene are GEAIGNYY and EKD. CDR3 protein: CARERLGANRGTDKLIF. The CDR3 DNA reads as TGTGCCCGTGAGAGGCTGGGGGCGAACCGGGGTACCGATAAACTCATCTTT.

In its sample, this clone was seen a few times. TCRdb has a much larger clone's protein, which differs at residue 7 from the translation of this DNA, likely because of a read error; what is shown is the protein translated from the DNA. The chain's CDR3 is CACDTMGSWDTRQMFF. DNA of the CDR3: TGTGCCTGTGACACCATGGGCTCCTGGGACACCCGACAGATGTTTTTC. The chain links TRDV2 to TRDJ3; D remains unclear. Germline V CDR1 and CDR2: GEAIGNYY, EKD. CDR3 length equals 16 residues. V was shortened by 0 bases and J by 0 bases, with 5 bases between the two germline ends.

As to this clone: TCRdb's protein, taken from a much larger clone, differs from this DNA's translation at residue 10, likely owing to a read error; the protein displayed comes from the DNA. At the DNA level, this CDR3 is encoded by other sequences in the same sample as well. V usage is TRDV2 and J usage is TRDJ1; perhaps TRDD3 as D (6 bases). The germline V gene has CDR1 GEAIGNYY and CDR2 EKD. Trimming cost V 0 bases and J 3 bases, with 28 bases left between them. CDR3 size: 20 residues. The CDR3 here is CACDTVSRRRGTLMADKLIF. CDR3 sequence (DNA): TGTGCCTGTGACACCGTTAGTCGGCGACGGGGGACGCTAATGGCCGATAAACTCATCTTT.

This clone was picked up many times. Other DNA sequences in the sample encode the same CDR3. The chain joins TRDV2 to TRDJ2; D perhaps matches TRDD3 (6 bases). This CDR3 is 16 amino acids long. The V gene's germline CDR1 is GEAIGNYY and CDR2 EKD. V dropped 1 base and J dropped 11 bases, with 22 bases sitting between them. The CDR3 bases are TGTGCCTGTGACACGGCTGAAATGGGGGCCACATCCCAACTCTTCTTT. Its translation is CACDTAEMGATSQLFF.

A word on this clone: The protein recorded in TCRdb matches a much larger clone and deviates from this DNA's translation at residue 4, suggesting a read error; the protein here is obtained by translating the DNA. CDR3 DNA: TGTGCCTGCGACTGCGTCGGGGCGACGGACACCGATAAACTCATCTTT. This translates into CACDCVGATDTDKLIF. The J gene is TRDJ1, the V gene TRDV3; D remains ambiguous. With 4 bases removed from V and 0 bases from J, the gap between germline ends came to 21 bases. Germline V CDR1 and CDR2: TVYSNPD, GDNSRS (reference sequence). The CDR3 loop spans 16 amino acids. Full variable domain (outside the CDR3, taken from reference TRDV3 and TRDJ1): CDKVTQSSPDQTVASGSEVVLLCTYDTVYSNPDLFWYRIRPDYSFQFVFYGDNSRSEGADFTQGRFSVKHILTQKAFHLVISPVRTEDSATYYCACDCVGATDTDKLIFGKGTRVTVEP.

Notes on this clone: The protein in TCRdb stems from a much larger clone and differs at residue 7 from this DNA's translation, likely a read error; here the protein is translated from the DNA. The chain combines TRDV2 with TRDJ1, with 10 bases lining up with TRDD3. From germline, CDR1 is GEAIGNYY and CDR2 EKD. The CDR3 has 16 amino acids. The V segment lost 3 bases and the J segment 3 bases; nucleotides outside the gene matches: 9. The CDR3 region has the DNA TGTGCCTGTGACGCCTTGCAGGGGGATACGCCCGATAAACTCATCTTT. As protein: CACDALQGDTPDKLIF.

With regard to this clone: The protein that TCRdb holds for this DNA derives from a much larger clone and differs from the translated DNA at residue 11, which likely indicates a read error; the protein shown here is translated from the DNA. V is TRDV2 and J is TRDJ3; maybe TRDD3 (6 bases). Germline CDR1 GEAIGNYY, CDR2 EKD. CDR3 length equals 17 residues. The CDR3 DNA sequence: TGTGCCTGTGACACTACTGGGATTTCCTGGGTCACCCGACAGATGTTTTTC. This sequence encodes CACDTTGISWVTRQMFF.

By sample share, this clone is medium-sized. The same CDR3 arises from other DNA sequences in this sample as well. The rearrangement links TRDV2 to TRDJ1, with 8 bases fitting TRDD3. Germline CDR1 and CDR2: GEAIGNYY and EKD. V lost 3 bases and J lost 2; bases outside the gene matches: 13. The CDR3 length is 17 residues. The CDR3, as DNA: TGTGCCTGTGACGCCCTACTGGGGGGACGGCGGACCGATAAACTCATCTTT. It codes for CACDALLGGRRTDKLIF.

This clone came up a few times. At one end the junction does not follow the germline gene, possibly because of a read error. The rearrangement links TRDV2 to TRDJ1; 12 positions agree with TRDD3. CDR1 is GEAIGNYY and CDR2 is EKD in the germline V gene. The CDR3 has 19 residues. For the CDR3, the DNA is TGTGCCTGTGAACCTGTCCTGGGGGATACGCTGAAGTACACCGATAACCTCATCTTT. Translating it yields CACEPVLGDTLKYTDNLIF.